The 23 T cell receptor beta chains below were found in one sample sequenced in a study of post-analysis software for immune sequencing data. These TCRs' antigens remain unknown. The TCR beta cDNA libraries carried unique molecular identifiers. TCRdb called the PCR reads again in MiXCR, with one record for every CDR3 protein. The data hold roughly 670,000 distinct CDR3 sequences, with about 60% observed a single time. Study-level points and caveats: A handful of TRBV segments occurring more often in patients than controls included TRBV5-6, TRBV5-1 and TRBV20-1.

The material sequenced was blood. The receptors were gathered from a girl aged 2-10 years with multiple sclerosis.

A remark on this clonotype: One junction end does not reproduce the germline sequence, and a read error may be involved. DNA of the CDR3: TGCGCCGGCAGTTCCAGGGTCAGTGAGCAGTTCTTC. It encodes CAGSSRVSEQFF. This chain links TRBV10-1 with TRBJ2-1, with a weak D call TRBD1 (5 bases). The CDR3 length is 12 residues. Germline V gene lookup returns CDR1 WNHNN and CDR2 SYGVQD (reference sequence).

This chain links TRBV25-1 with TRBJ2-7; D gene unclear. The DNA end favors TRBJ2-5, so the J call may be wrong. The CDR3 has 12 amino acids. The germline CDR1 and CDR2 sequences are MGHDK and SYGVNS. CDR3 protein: CASSGLKETQYF. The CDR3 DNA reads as TGTGCCAGCAGTGGCCTTAAAGAGACCCAGTACTTC.

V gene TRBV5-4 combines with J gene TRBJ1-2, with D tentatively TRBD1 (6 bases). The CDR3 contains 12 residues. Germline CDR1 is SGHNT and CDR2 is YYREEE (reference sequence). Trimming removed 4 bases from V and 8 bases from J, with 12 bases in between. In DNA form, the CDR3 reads TGTGCCAGCAGCAGGCCAGGGGTAGGCTACACCTTC. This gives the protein CASSRPGVGYTF.

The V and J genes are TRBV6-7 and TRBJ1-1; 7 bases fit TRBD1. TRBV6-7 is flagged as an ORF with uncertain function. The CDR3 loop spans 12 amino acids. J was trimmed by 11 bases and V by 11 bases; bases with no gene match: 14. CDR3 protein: CAREDGGQPAFF. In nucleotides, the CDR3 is TGTGCCCGCGAGGATGGGGGACAGCCGGCTTTCTTT.

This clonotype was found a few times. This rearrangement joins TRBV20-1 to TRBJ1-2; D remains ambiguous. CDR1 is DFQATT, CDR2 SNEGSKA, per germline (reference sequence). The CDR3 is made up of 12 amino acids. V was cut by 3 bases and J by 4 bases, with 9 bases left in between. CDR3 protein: CSASREGYGYTF. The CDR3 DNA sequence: TGCAGTGCTAGTAGGGAAGGCTATGGCTACACCTTC.

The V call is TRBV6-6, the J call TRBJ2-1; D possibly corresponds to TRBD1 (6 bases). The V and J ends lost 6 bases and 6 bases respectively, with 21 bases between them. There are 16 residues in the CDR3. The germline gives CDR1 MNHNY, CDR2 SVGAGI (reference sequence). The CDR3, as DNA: TGTGCCAGCAGAAAGGCCGGGACAAGGCACGGCAATGAGCAGTTCTTC. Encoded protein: CASRKAGTRHGNEQFF.

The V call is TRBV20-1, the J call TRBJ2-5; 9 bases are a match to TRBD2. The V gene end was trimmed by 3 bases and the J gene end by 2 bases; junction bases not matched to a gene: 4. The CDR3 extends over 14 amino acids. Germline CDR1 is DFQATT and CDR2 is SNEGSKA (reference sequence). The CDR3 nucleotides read TGCAGTGCTAGTAGGCTAGCGGGACAAGAGACCCAGTACTTC. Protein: CSASRLAGQETQYF.

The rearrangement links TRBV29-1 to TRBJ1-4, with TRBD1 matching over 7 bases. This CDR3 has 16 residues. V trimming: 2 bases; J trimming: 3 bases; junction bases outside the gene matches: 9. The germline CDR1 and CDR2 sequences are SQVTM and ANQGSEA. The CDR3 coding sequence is TGCAGCGTTGAACTGAAGGCCACAGGGGCTAATGAAAAACTGTTTTTT. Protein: CSVELKATGANEKLFF.

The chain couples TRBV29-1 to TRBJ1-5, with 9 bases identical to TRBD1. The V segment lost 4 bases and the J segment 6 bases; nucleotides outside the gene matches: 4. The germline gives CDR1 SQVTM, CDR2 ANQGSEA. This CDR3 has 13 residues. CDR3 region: CSVGDRVGQPQHF. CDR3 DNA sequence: TGCAGCGTTGGGGACAGGGTTGGTCAGCCCCAGCATTTT.

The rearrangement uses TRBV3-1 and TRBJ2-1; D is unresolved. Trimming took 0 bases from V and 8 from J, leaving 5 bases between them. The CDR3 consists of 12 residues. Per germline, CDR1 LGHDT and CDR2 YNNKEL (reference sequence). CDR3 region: CASSQETYEQFF. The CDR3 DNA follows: TGTGCCAGCAGCCAAGAAACGTATGAGCAGTTCTTC.

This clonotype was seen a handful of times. CDR3 protein: CASRPRVSYNEQFF. Here the CDR3 DNA reads TGCGCCAGCAGGCCCAGGGTCTCCTACAATGAGCAGTTCTTC. The chain couples TRBV5-1 to TRBJ2-1; D perhaps matches TRBD1 (5 bases). Between the trimmed V and J ends, which lost 5 bases and 0 bases, there was a span of 9 bases. The CDR3 length is 14 residues. Germline CDR1 is SGHRS and CDR2 is YFSETQ.

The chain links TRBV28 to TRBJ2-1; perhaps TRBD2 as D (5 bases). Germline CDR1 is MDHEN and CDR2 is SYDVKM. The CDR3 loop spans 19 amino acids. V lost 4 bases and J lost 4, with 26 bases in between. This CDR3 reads CASSWPYWKTQRMYNEQFF. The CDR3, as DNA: TGTGCCAGCAGTTGGCCCTATTGGAAAACTCAGCGGATGTACAATGAGCAGTTCTTC. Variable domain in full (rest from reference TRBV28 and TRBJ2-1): DVKVTQSSRYLVKRTGEKVFLECVQDMDHENMFWYRQDPGLGLRLIYFSYDVKMKEKGDIPEGYSVSREKKERFSLILESASTNQTSMYLCASSWPYWKTQRMYNEQFFGPGTRLTVL.

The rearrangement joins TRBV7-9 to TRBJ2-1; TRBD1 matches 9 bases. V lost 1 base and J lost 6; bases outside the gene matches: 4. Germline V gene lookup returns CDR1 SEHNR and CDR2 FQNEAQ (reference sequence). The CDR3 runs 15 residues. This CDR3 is CASSLVTGGGNEQFF. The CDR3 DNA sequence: TGTGCCAGCAGCTTAGTGACAGGGGGAGGCAATGAGCAGTTCTTC.

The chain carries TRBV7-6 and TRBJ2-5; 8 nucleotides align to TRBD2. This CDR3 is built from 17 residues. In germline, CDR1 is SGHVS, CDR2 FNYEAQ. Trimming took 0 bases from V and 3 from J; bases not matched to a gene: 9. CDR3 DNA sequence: TGTGCCAGCAGCTTAGCTTTCCGAGCGGGAGCGAAAGAGACCCAGTACTTC. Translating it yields CASSLAFRAGAKETQYF.

The CDR3 bases are TGTGCCAGCAGCGTCCGGACTAGCGGGGGTGGAGATACGCAGTATTTT. Its translation: CASSVRTSGGGDTQYF. The chain is built from TRBV7-9 and TRBJ2-3; TRBD2 matches 13 bases. The CDR3 is 16 amino acids. J lost 5 bases, V lost 5 bases, and 7 bases had no gene match. Germline loops: CDR1 SEHNR, CDR2 FQNEAQ (reference sequence).

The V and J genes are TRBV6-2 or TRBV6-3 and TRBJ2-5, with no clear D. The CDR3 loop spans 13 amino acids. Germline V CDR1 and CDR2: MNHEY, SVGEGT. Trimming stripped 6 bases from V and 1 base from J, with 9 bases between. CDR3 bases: TGTGCCAGCAGACCCGCGACCCAAGAGACCCAGTACTTC. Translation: CASRPATQETQYF.

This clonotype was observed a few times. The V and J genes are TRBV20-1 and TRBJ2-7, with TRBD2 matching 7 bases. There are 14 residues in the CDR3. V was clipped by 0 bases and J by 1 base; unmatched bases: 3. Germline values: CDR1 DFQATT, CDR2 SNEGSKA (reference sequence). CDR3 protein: CSARDHGGSYEQYF. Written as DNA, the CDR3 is TGCAGTGCTAGAGATCACGGGGGGTCCTACGAGCAGTACTTC.

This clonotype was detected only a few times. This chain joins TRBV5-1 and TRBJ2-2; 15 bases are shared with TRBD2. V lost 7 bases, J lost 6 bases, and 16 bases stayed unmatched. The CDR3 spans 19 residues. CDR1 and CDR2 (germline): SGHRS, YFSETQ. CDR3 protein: CASGWRTSGRAGLAGELFF. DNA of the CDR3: TGCGCCAGCGGCTGGAGGACTAGCGGGAGGGCCGGGTTAGCCGGGGAGCTGTTTTTT.

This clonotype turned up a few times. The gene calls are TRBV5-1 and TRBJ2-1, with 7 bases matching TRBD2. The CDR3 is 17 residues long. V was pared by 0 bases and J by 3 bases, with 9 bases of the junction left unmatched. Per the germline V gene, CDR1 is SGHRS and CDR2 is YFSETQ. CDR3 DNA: TGCGCCAGCAGCTTGGAGGTTGTGGGACTAAGCTACAATGAGCAGTTCTTC. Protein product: CASSLEVVGLSYNEQFF. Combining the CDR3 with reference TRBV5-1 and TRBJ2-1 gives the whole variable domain KAGVTQTPRYLIKTRGQQVTLSCSPISGHRSVSWYQQTPGQGLQFLFEYFSETQRNKGNFPGRFSGRQFSNSRSEMNVSTLELGDSALYLCASSLEVVGLSYNEQFFGPGTRLTVL.

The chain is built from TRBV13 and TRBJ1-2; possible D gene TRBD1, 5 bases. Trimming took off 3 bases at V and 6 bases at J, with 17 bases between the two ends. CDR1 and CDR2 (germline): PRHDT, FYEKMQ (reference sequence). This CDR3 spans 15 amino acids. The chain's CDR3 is CASSFLTGPGDGYTF. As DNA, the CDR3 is TGTGCCAGCAGCTTCCTTACAGGCCCCGGAGATGGCTACACCTTC.

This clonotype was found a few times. CDR3 coding DNA: TGCGCCAGCAGCCCGGGGGGACTAGCGGGGTTGAGCTCCTACAATGAGCAGTTCTTC. As protein: CASSPGGLAGLSSYNEQFF. The rearrangement links TRBV4-1 to TRBJ2-1, with TRBD2 identical over 13 bases. The V gene's germline CDR1 is MGHRA and CDR2 YSYEKL. The CDR3 is 19 amino acids. V was clipped by 4 bases and J by 0 bases; unmatched bases: 9.

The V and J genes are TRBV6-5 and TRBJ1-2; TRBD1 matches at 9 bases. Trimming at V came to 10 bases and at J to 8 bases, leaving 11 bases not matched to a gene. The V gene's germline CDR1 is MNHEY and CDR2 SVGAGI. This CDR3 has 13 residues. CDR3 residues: CAIGKGQGYGYTF. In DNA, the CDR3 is TGTGCCATAGGAAAGGGACAGGGCTACGGCTACACCTTC.

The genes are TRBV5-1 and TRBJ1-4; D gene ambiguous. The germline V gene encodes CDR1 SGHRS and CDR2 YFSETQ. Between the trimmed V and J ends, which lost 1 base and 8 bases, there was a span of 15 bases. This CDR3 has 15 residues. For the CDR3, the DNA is TGCGCCAGCAGCTTGTTGGTGGGTGAGAAAGAAAAACTGTTTTTT. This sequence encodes CASSLLVGEKEKLFF.